Listed below are T cell receptor beta chains from one sample, sequenced in a study of cytomegalovirus exposure and HLA in healthy donors. Clones were sequenced by immunoSEQ multiplex PCR, and TCRdb holds only the in-frame ones, with some missing. This table holds tens of thousands of clones, around 70% found once. The material sequenced was PBMCs. These TCRs come from a woman aged 45-59 years in good health and CMV-seropositive. Each CDR3 is given with its conserved first and last residue. A D gene is named only where the DNA matches it firmly. Not every row has a clone size; where given, it reads once, few, many or a size class.

>TRBJ2-2|TRBD2|-|TRBV6-5
TGTGCCACCGGGGGGGACACCGGGGAGCTGTTTTTT
CATGGDTGELFF
>TRBJ2-2|-|-|TRBV7-9
TGTGCCACAAGAGACAGTATTGACACCGGGGAGCTGTTTTTT
CATRDSIDTGELFF
>TRBJ2-1|TRBD2|-|TRBV7-6
TGTGCCAGCAGCCAACTAGCGGGAGGTGCAAGTGAGCAGTTCTTC
CASSQLAGGASEQFF
>TRBJ2-4|-|-|TRBV13
TGTGCCAGCAGCAAGGGGACGGCAGGGGATAGAAACATTCAGTACTTC
CASSKGTAGDRNIQYF
>TRBJ2-7|-|-|TRBV27
TGTGCCAGCAGTTTAACAGACGGGGGCTACGAGCAGTACTTC
CASSLTDGGYEQYF
>TRBJ2-5|-|-|TRBV5-4
TGTGCCAGCAGTAATGTGGACAGCCAAGAGACCCAGTACTTC
CASSNVDSQETQYF
>TRBJ1-1|TRBD1|-|TRBV4-1
TGCGCCAGCAGCCCCGTTTTTCTGGGACAGGGGAGTTTCACTGAAGCTTTCTTT
CASSPVFLGQGSFTEAFF
>TRBJ2-5|TRBD2|-|TRBV4-2
TGTGCCAGCAGCCAAGAATTAGCGGGAGATACCCAGTACTTC
CASSQELAGDTQYF
>TRBJ2-7|-|-|TRBV14
TGTGCCAGCAGCCAAGTCTGGGGGCCCCGCTACGAGCAGTACTTC
CASSQVWGPRYEQYF
>TRBJ2-5|TRBD1|-|TRBV5-1
TGCGCCAGCAGCTTGGTAGGGACAGGTGAGGAGACCCAGTACTTC
CASSLVGTGEETQYF
>TRBJ2-7|TRBD1|few|TRBV6-5
TGTGCCAGCAGAAGGACAGGGGTACTGTACGAGCAGTACTTC
CASRRTGVLYEQYF
>TRBJ2-7|-|-|TRBV28
TGTGCCAGCAGTGACAAAACAGGGTCCTACGAGCAGTACTTC
CASSDKTGSYEQYF
>TRBJ2-7|TRBD2|-|TRBV5-1
TGCGCCAGCAGCTTTAGCGGGACTAGCCACGAGCAGTACTTC
CASSFSGTSHEQYF
>TRBJ2-2|TRBD2|-|TRBV11-3
TGTGCCAGCAGCCCGACGGGAGGGTGGGACACCGGGGAGCTGTTTTTT
CASSPTGGWDTGELFF
>TRBJ2-7|-|-|TRBV7-2
TGTGCCAGCAGCTTAAGGGGGAGTAACGAGCAGTACTTC
CASSLRGSNEQYF
>TRBJ2-1|TRBD2|-|TRBV6-1
TGTGCCAGCAGTGCAGGACTAGCGGGAGTTAGTGAGCAGTTCTTC
CASSAGLAGVSEQFF
>TRBJ2-5|TRBD1|-|TRBV6-6
TGTGCCAGCAGTTACTCGGTGGACAGGGGGACGTTGGACTTC
CASSYSVDRGTLDF
>TRBJ2-7|-|-|TRBV7-9
TGTGCCAGCAGCTTAGCAGGGGGCTACGAGCAGTACTTC
CASSLAGGYEQYF
>TRBJ2-3|TRBD2|-|TRBV28
TGTGCCAGCAGTTCCGGGCTAGCGGCTAGCACAGATACGCAGTATTTT
CASSSGLAASTDTQYF
>TRBJ1-1|-|-|TRBV5-1
TGCGCCAGCAGCGCGCGGGGGAGCCCTACTTTGAACACTGAAGCTTTCTTT
CASSARGSPTLNTEAFF
>TRBJ2-1|TRBD2|-|TRBV11-2
TGTGCCAGCAGCTTAAGCGGGAGGGCCAATGAGCAGTTCTTC
CASSLSGRANEQFF
>TRBJ2-1|TRBD2|-|TRBV7-8
TGTGCCAGCAGCCAAACGACGGGACTAGCGGGGTACAATGAGCAGTTCTTC
CASSQTTGLAGYNEQFF
>TRBJ2-2|TRBD2|few|TRBV10-3
TGTGCCATCAGCCCGAGCGGGAGGGCGAACACCGGGGAGCTGTTTTTT
CAISPSGRANTGELFF
>TRBJ2-7|TRBD2|-|TRBV4-1
TGCGCCAGCAGCCAAGTGGCTAGCGGGAGTTCCCCCCACGAGCAGTACTTC
CASSQVASGSSPHEQYF
>TRBJ2-7|TRBD1|-|TRBV28
TGTGCCACCCTCTCACTTGGACAGGGTAGAAAGCAGTACTTC
CATLSLGQGRKQYF
>TRBJ2-4|TRBD1|-|TRBV7-9
TGTGCCAGCAGCTTAGGGACAGGGAACATTCAGTACTTC
CASSLGTGNIQYF
>TRBJ2-1|-|-|TRBV29-1
TGCAGCGTTGTAGGCGGGTCCGGGCAGTTCTTC
CSVVGGSGQFF
>TRBJ2-2|-|-|TRBV5-1
TGCGCCAGCAGTCAATCGGGGGGCTCGGACACCGGGGAGCTGTTTTTT
CASSQSGGSDTGELFF
>TRBJ2-1|TRBD1|-|TRBV11-2
TGTGCCAGCAGCTCTTGGGACAGGGTAAGCGATGAGCAGTTCTTC
CASSSWDRVSDEQFF
>TRBJ1-5|-|-|TRBV29-1
TGCAGCGTTGGGGACACGAATCAGCCCCAGCATTTT
CSVGDTNQPQHF
>TRBJ2-1|-|-|TRBV28
TGTGCCAGCAGTTTAGGGGGCGGGAGAGGCAATGAGCAGTTCTTC
CASSLGGGRGNEQFF
>TRBJ2-1|TRBD2|-|TRBV5-1
TGCGCCAGCAGCACCGGGACTATTCGGAGCTCCTACAATGAGCAGTTCTTC
CASSTGTIRSSYNEQFF
>TRBJ2-5|TRBD2|-|TRBV18
TGTGCCAGCTTCGGGGGGACGCGCCGAGAGACCCAGTACTTC
CASFGGTRRETQYF
>TRBJ1-1|-|-|TRBV6-5
TGTGCCAGCAGTTATATTCAGGGCATGAACACTGAAGCTTTCTTT
CASSYIQGMNTEAFF
>TRBJ2-7|TRBD2|-|TRBV7-9
TGTTCCAGCAGCTTATTTCTCCTAAGGGAGGGCCTCGGGAACGAGCAGTACTTC
CSSSLFLLREGLGNEQYF
>TRBJ2-6|-|-|TRBV5-5
TGTGCCAGCAGCTTGCGTTGGGCGCCGTCTGGGGCCAACGTCCTGACTTTC
CASSLRWAPSGANVLTF
>TRBJ2-1|TRBD2|-|TRBV27
TGTGCCAGCAGTCCAGGACTAGTTTTCTACAATGAGCAGTTCTTC
CASSPGLVFYNEQFF
>TRBJ2-3|TRBD1|-|TRBV28
TGTGCCAGCAGTCCCCGCCGAGGGACAGGGAACACAGATACGCAGTATTTT
CASSPRRGTGNTDTQYF
>TRBJ1-2|TRBD1|-|TRBV5-1
TGCGCCAGCAGCTTGGTGGGGGGACAGGGGATTTATGGCTACACCTTC
CASSLVGGQGIYGYTF
>TRBJ2-5|TRBD1|-|TRBV28
TGTGCCAGCAGTTTCGTACAGGGGATCCAAGAGACCCAGTACTTC
CASSFVQGIQETQYF
>TRBJ1-2|-|-|TRBV7-2
TGTGCCAGTTCCGACAGCCCCTATGGCTACACCTTC
CASSDSPYGYTF
>TRBJ2-1|-|once|TRBV28
TGTGCCAGCAGTTTGGTCACTAGCAATGAGCAGTTCTTC
CASSLVTSNEQFF
>TRBJ2-7|-|-|TRBV27
TGTGCCAGCAGTCGCAGACAGTCGAACTCCTACGAGCAGTACTTC
CASSRRQSNSYEQYF
>TRBJ2-7|TRBD1|-|TRBV28
TGTGCCAGCAGTTCACAAGACAGGGGTTCGGACGAGCAGTACTTC
CASSSQDRGSDEQYF
>TRBJ2-5|-|-|TRBV7-6
TGTGCCAGCAGCTTATTCGACAGGCAAGAGACCCAGTACTTC
CASSLFDRQETQYF
>TRBJ1-1|-|few|TRBV21-1
TGTGCCAGCAGCAAAGTAGCCCAGGGCCCGAACACTGAAGCTTTCTTT
CASSKVAQGPNTEAFF
>TRBJ1-3|-|-|TRBV30
TGTGCCTGGGGCCTCCGGAGCTCTGGAAACACCATATATTTT
CAWGLRSSGNTIYF
>TRBJ2-2|TRBD1|-|TRBV13
TGTGCCAGCAGTCGACAGGGGAAAGACACCGGGGAGCTGTTTTTT
CASSRQGKDTGELFF
>TRBJ2-5|-|-|TRBV12-5
TGTGCTAGTGGCCCCAGGGTGGAGACCCAGTACTTC
CASGPRVETQYF
>TRBJ1-1|-|-|TRBV11-2
TGTGCCAGCAGGGTCCCTGGCAACACTGAAGCTTTCTTT
CASRVPGNTEAFF
>TRBJ2-7|-|-|TRBV7-9
TGTGCCAGCAGCTCCCGAGTCTACGAGCAGTACTTC
CASSSRVYEQYF
>TRBJ1-3|TRBD1|-|TRBV5-1
TGCGCCAGCAGCCCCGGCTTGGGACAGGCTGGAAACACCATATATTTT
CASSPGLGQAGNTIYF
>TRBJ1-2|TRBD1|once|TRBV28
TGTGCCAGCAGTCCCTGGACAGGTATCTATGGCTACACCTTC
CASSPWTGIYGYTF
>TRBJ2-7|TRBD1|-|TRBV11-2
TGTGCCAGCAGCTTAGCCCCCCGGGACAGGGCCTACGAGCAGTACTTC
CASSLAPRDRAYEQYF
>TRBJ1-2|-|-|TRBV6-5
TGTGCCAGCAGTTTGACAGAGACCAACTATGGCTACACCTTC
CASSLTETNYGYTF
>TRBJ2-7|TRBD1|-|TRBV29-1
TGCAGCGTTGAAGGACAGGGGCTATACGAGCAGTACTTC
CSVEGQGLYEQYF
>TRBJ2-7|-|-|TRBV6-5
TGTGCCAGCAGCCGTGGACAGGAGCAGTACTTC
CASSRGQEQYF
>TRBJ1-2|-|few|TRBV5-1
TGCGCCAGCAGCACTCTACACGGCGACAACCGTTATGGCTACACCTTC
CASSTLHGDNRYGYTF
>TRBJ2-2|-|few|TRBV9
TGTGCCAGCAGCGTCAGCCTCACTACCACCGGGGAGCTGTTTTTT
CASSVSLTTTGELFF